This T cell receptor beta chain was identified in a study of CDR3 diversity in severe acne. TCRdb re-analysed the PCR reads in MiXCR, keeping a single row per CDR3 protein. The sample lists under 100,000 distinct CDR3 sequences; around 50% were seen once. This clonotype has just a few counts. Sequenced: blood. The clonotype was recovered from a male donor in good health, serving as a control.

The CDR3 DNA reads TGTGCCAGCAGCGGGACACCACCGAGCACAGATACGCAGTATTTT. Its protein is CASSGTPPSTDTQYF. The rearrangement links TRBV25-1 to TRBJ2-3, with D possibly matching TRBD1 (6 bases). The CDR3 is 15 amino acids. V gave up 6 bases and J gave up 0 bases, with 13 bases separating them. The germline CDR1 and CDR2 sequences are MGHDK and SYGVNS. Looking up the rest from reference TRBV25-1 and TRBJ2-3 gives the full variable domain: EADIYQTPRYLVIGTGKKITLECSQTMGHDKMYWYQQDPGMELHLIHYSYGVNSTEKGDLSSESTVSRIRTEHFPLTLESARPSHTSQYLCASSGTPPSTDTQYFGPGTRLTVL.